Below are 28 T cell receptor beta chains sequenced from a single sample in a study of T cells in women clearing cervical HPV infection. Only in-frame clones appear in the TCRdb table, and some are missing; sequencing was by immunoSEQ multiplex PCR. The ten most abundant clones cover less than 7.5% of a sample with around 21,000 clones. Sequencing was carried out using blood buffy coat. Receptors originate from a woman aged 18-70 years with a cervical HPV16 infection that either progressed to CIN3+ or cleared (not recorded which).

Of note for this clone: The read halts 3 residues ahead of the CDR3 end, with the missing end drawn from the germline J gene. This chain connects TRBV20-1 to TRBJ1-5; 8 nucleotides align to TRBD1. The CDR3 is made up of 12 amino acids. Trimming at V came to 6 bases and at J to 7 bases, leaving 5 bases not matched to a gene. Germline V lookup: CDR1 DFQATT, CDR2 SNEGSKA (reference sequence). This CDR3 reads CSATTGAQPQHF. The sequenced CDR3 bases are TGCAGTGCCACGACAGGGGCCCAGCCC.

About this clone: The CDR3 end falls 3 residues outside the read, so it is completed with the germline J gene. V gene TRBV7-8 combines with J gene TRBJ1-6; the D gene is possibly TRBD1 (5 bases). V dropped 8 bases and J dropped 10 bases, with 27 bases sitting between them. CDR1 and CDR2 from the germline V gene are SGHVS and FQNEAQ. The CDR3 is 17 residues long. CDR3 loop: CASSRGRPGIDRSPLHF. The sequenced CDR3 bases are TGTGCCAGCTCGAGGGGCAGGCCCGGGATTGATCGATCACCC.

CDR3 bases read: TGCAGTGCCGACAATAGCAATCAGCCC. This gives the protein CSADNSNQP. The entire CDR3 reads CSADNSNQPQHF. This chain connects TRBV20-1 to TRBJ1-5, with unresolved D. The read terminates 3 residues ahead of where the CDR3 ends, so the germline J gene completes it. This CDR3 has 12 residues. V was cut by 6 bases and J by 0 bases, with 6 bases left in between. Per the germline V gene, CDR1 is DFQATT and CDR2 is SNEGSKA (reference sequence).

Details on this clone: The sequence runs out 3 residues before the end of the CDR3; the remainder is reconstructed from the germline J gene. V and J are TRBV19 and TRBJ2-3, with D possibly being TRBD1 or TRBD2 (5 bases each). Germline-derived CDR1 and CDR2 are LNHDA and SQIVND (reference sequence). The CDR3 consists of 14 residues. The germline V and J ends were trimmed by 4 bases and 5 bases, with 13 bases remaining between them. CDR3 region: CASSTGSRGDTQYF. The covered CDR3 bases are TGTGCCAGTAGTACCGGGTCGAGGGGAGATACG.

On this clone: The CDR3 goes on 3 residues after the read ends, and that part is filled in from the germline J gene. The rearrangement links TRBV12-3 or TRBV12-4 to TRBJ2-1; weak D call: TRBD1 (5 bases). The CDR3 sequence is 13 residues long. The V gene lost 7 bases and the J gene lost 4 bases, with 11 bases spanning the gap. The CDR3 reads CASTDSVYNEQFF. The sequenced CDR3 bases are TGTGCCAGCACCGACAGCGTTTACAATGAG.

With regard to this clone: The DNA ends 3 residues before the CDR3 does, and the rest of the CDR3 is filled in from the germline J gene. The chain is built from TRBV12-3 or TRBV12-4 and TRBJ2-4; D possibly corresponds to TRBD1 (6 bases). V lost 6 bases to trimming and J lost 6 bases, with 9 bases between them. The CDR3 contains 12 residues. CDR3 DNA (partial): TGTGCCAGCAGCAAGACAGGAAACATT. It translates to CASSKTGNI. The whole CDR3 sequence is CASSKTGNIQYF.

A remark on this clone: The read gets to within 3 residues of the CDR3 end, and the germline J gene fills in the rest. The rearrangement links TRBV18 to TRBJ2-7, with a possible D match to TRBD1 (6 bases). This CDR3 comprises 14 residues. The V gene's germline CDR1 is KGHSH and CDR2 LQKENI. Trimming shortened V by 0 bases and J by 2 bases, and 8 bases separated the two germline ends. The part of the CDR3 DNA that was read is TGTGCCAGCTCACCACCCGACAGGCCCTACGAG. Encoded protein: CASSPPDRPYE. From start to end, the CDR3 is CASSPPDRPYEQYF.

CDR3 bases read: TGTGCCAGCAGTTTATCAGGGGTAAGCTACGAG. The encoded protein is CASSLSGVSYE. The CDR3 reads in full as CASSLSGVSYEQYF. The rearrangement uses TRBV27 and TRBJ2-7; maybe TRBD1 (5 bases). With the read ending 3 residues before the CDR3 end, the germline J gene is used to fill in that end. CDR3 size: 14 residues. V lost 0 bases to trimming and J lost 3 bases, with 9 bases between them. The germline CDR1 and CDR2 sequences are MNHEY and SMNVEV (reference sequence).

This clone is classed as medium-sized by frequency. The sequenced fragment ends 3 residues before the CDR3 boundary, so the rest is inferred from the germline J gene. The chain employs TRBV2 and TRBJ2-5; TRBD2 agrees at 9 bases. The J segment lost 4 bases and the V segment lost 8 bases, leaving 11 bases of the junction unmatched. Per germline, CDR1 SNHLY and CDR2 FYNNEI. The CDR3 consists of 15 residues. The sequenced part of the CDR3 DNA is TGTGCCAGCGGCGGGAGGGACAACGTGGGAGAGACC. This codes for CASGGRDNVGET. The complete CDR3 protein is CASGGRDNVGETQYF.

In the case of this clone: The read halts 3 residues ahead of the CDR3 end, with the missing end drawn from the germline J gene. The chain uses TRBV4-2 and TRBJ2-3; 11 bases line up with TRBD2. The CDR3 length is 16 residues. Per the germline V gene, CDR1 is LGHNA and CDR2 is YNFKEQ. J gave up 3 bases and V 5 bases, and 7 bases lay outside the gene matches. CDR3 DNA (partial): TGTGCCAGCAGCGTAACTAGCGGGAGAAGGACAGATACG. It is translated as CASSVTSGRRTDT. In full, the CDR3 reads CASSVTSGRRTDTQYF.

Comment on this clone: The read ends 3 residues before the CDR3 terminus; that terminus is restored from the germline J gene. This chain connects TRBV10-2 to TRBJ2-5, with D possibly TRBD2 on 5 matching bases. Looked up from germline, CDR1 is WSHSY and CDR2 is SAAADI. There are 13 residues in the CDR3. V dropped 8 bases and J dropped 0 bases, with 10 bases sitting between them. The CDR3 spells CASFGGYQETQYF. CDR3 DNA, as far as it was read: TGCGCCAGCTTCGGCGGGTACCAAGAGACC.

Concerning this clone itself: The CDR3 extends 3 residues past the end of the read, so its final part is completed from the germline J gene. The chain carries TRBV5-4 and TRBJ1-2; 8 nucleotides agree with TRBD1. From germline, CDR1 is SGHNT and CDR2 YYREEE (reference sequence). V lost 4 bases, J lost 4 bases, and 9 bases stayed unmatched. This CDR3 is 15 amino acids long. The part of the CDR3 DNA that was read is TGTGCCAGCAGCCCGTGGACAGGGATAACCTATGGC. This gives the protein CASSPWTGITYG. The full CDR3 reads CASSPWTGITYGYTF.

Comments on this clone: The read gets to within 3 residues of the CDR3 end, and the germline J gene fills in the rest. The chain joins TRBV12-3 or TRBV12-4 to TRBJ2-2, with TRBD2 matching 8 bases. V lost 6 bases, J lost 7 bases, and 7 bases stayed unmatched. The CDR3 is made up of 14 amino acids. The CDR3 loop reads CASRQVAGIGELFF. Partial CDR3 DNA: TGTGCCAGCAGGCAAGTAGCGGGAATCGGGGAG.

Concerning this clone itself: The sequenced fragment ends 3 residues before the CDR3 boundary, so the rest is inferred from the germline J gene. J is TRBJ1-1 and V is TRBV28; D is ambiguous. Germline V gives CDR1 MDHEN, CDR2 SYDVKM. The CDR3 runs 14 residues. V was clipped by 5 bases and J by 1 base, with 11 bases between them. CDR3 DNA (partial): TGTGCCAGCAGTCCTGGGCAGCAGAACACTGAA. Translation gives CASSPGQQNTE. Given in full, the CDR3 is CASSPGQQNTEAFF.

In regard to this clone: The missing CDR3 end, 3 residues past where the read stops, is filled in from the germline J gene. The V call is TRBV7-8, the J call TRBJ2-2; 8 positions agree with TRBD1. CDR3 length: 13 amino acids. CDR1 SGHVS and CDR2 FQNEAQ come from the germline V gene. The trim removed 4 bases at V and 7 bases at J, leaving 2 bases unmatched. The sequenced CDR3 bases are TGTGCCAGCAGCTCACAGGGGGGCGGGGAG. Translating gives CASSSQGGGE. Given in full, the CDR3 is CASSSQGGGELFF.

To note about this clone: The observed sequence ends 3 residues before the CDR3 terminus, with the missing tail filled in from the germline J gene. The genes are TRBV5-5 and TRBJ2-7; a weak D match, TRBD1 (6 bases). This CDR3 comprises 15 residues. Deletions cut 0 bases from V and 5 bases from J, with 15 bases between. Germline-derived CDR1 and CDR2 are SGHKS and YYEKEE (reference sequence). CDR3 residues: CASSLGDTGSDEQYF. CDR3 DNA, as far as it was read: TGTGCCAGCAGCTTGGGGGACACCGGCAGCGACGAG.

A remark on this clone: The read ends 3 residues before the CDR3 terminus; that terminus is restored from the germline J gene. The gene calls are TRBV18 and TRBJ1-3; TRBD1 matches at 8 bases. The germline gives CDR1 KGHSH, CDR2 LQKENI. The V and J ends lost 3 bases and 1 base, in that order; junction bases with no gene match: 5. The CDR3 contains 16 residues. The DNA read from the CDR3 is TGTGCCAGCTCACCTTCTCAGGGGGCGTCTGGAAACACC. This encodes CASSPSQGASGNT. The CDR3 in full is CASSPSQGASGNTIYF.

In the case of this clone: The sequence runs out 3 residues before the end of the CDR3; the remainder is reconstructed from the germline J gene. The genes are TRBV28 and TRBJ2-7; 8 bases line up with TRBD2. This CDR3 spans 12 amino acids. Germline CDR1 reads MDHEN; CDR2 reads SYDVKM. V shed 8 bases, J shed 6 bases, and the junction held 6 bases outside the gene matches. Incomplete CDR3 DNA: TGTGCCAGCGAGCGAGCGGGAGTCGAG. Its translation: CASERAGVE. The whole CDR3 region reads CASERAGVEQYF.

Regarding this clone: The read ends 3 residues before the CDR3 terminus; that terminus is restored from the germline J gene. The rearrangement links TRBV7-8 to TRBJ1-3, with 8 bases that match TRBD1. Trimming cost V 4 bases and J 5 bases; bases outside gene matches: 10. The CDR3 has 16 amino acids. Looked up from germline, CDR1 is SGHVS and CDR2 is FQNEAQ. CDR3 region: CASSSDIGQGRNTIYF. The sequenced part of the CDR3 DNA is TGTGCCAGCAGCTCCGACATCGGACAGGGCCGAAACACC.

Of note for this clone: The read ends 3 residues early relative to the CDR3; the germline J gene fills the gap. The rearrangement links TRBV20-1 to TRBJ1-4, with 8 bases lining up with TRBD1. This CDR3 has 19 amino acids. The junction had 18 bases not matched to a gene; V was cut back by 2 bases and J by 4 bases. Germline V gene sequence: CDR1 DFQATT, CDR2 SNEGSKA (reference sequence). The CDR3 loop reads CSARNPGRGHGVGNEKLFF. The covered CDR3 bases are TGCAGTGCTAGAAACCCGGGCAGGGGGCACGGCGTGGGTAATGAAAAA.

Concerning this clone itself: The observed sequence ends 3 residues before the CDR3 terminus, with the missing tail filled in from the germline J gene. This chain uses TRBV18 with TRBJ1-2, with 7 bases identical to TRBD1. The CDR3 consists of 13 residues. V lost 2 bases and J lost 7; bases outside the gene matches: 4. Germline V CDR1 and CDR2: KGHSH, LQKENI. The part of the CDR3 DNA that was read is TGTGCCAGCTCACCAACAGGGGCGGGTGGC. Residues: CASSPTGAGG. Given in full, the CDR3 is CASSPTGAGGYTF.

Turning to this clone: The sequenced fragment ends 3 residues before the CDR3 boundary, so the rest is inferred from the germline J gene. V is TRBV5-4 and J is TRBJ2-4, with TRBD1 as a possible D gene (6 bases). V was clipped by 2 bases and J by 4 bases, with 16 bases between them. CDR1 and CDR2 (germline): SGHNT, YYREEE (reference sequence). This CDR3 contains 16 residues. The covered CDR3 bases are TGTGCCAGCAGCTTTCCCGGGGTAGGGGGAAAAAACATT. It yields the protein CASSFPGVGGKNI. The whole CDR3 is CASSFPGVGGKNIQYF.

In the case of this clone: The read ends 3 residues early relative to the CDR3; the germline J gene fills the gap. This chain links TRBV28 with TRBJ2-5; the D gene is possibly TRBD2 (7 bases). The ends were cut back, 3 bases at V and 1 base at J, with 15 bases in the middle. This CDR3 spans 16 amino acids. Germline CDR1 MDHEN, CDR2 SYDVKM. CDR3 DNA, as far as it was read: TGTGCCAGCAGTTTGGACGGGGGGCAAATCCAAGAGACC. Its translation is CASSLDGGQIQET. The complete CDR3 sequence is CASSLDGGQIQETQYF.

Notes on this clone: The CDR3 is cut off 3 residues early in the read; its end comes from the germline J gene. The chain combines TRBV19 with TRBJ2-1, with 7 positions matching TRBD2. The CDR3 loop spans 15 amino acids. Trimming at V came to 4 bases and at J to 3 bases, leaving 6 bases not matched to a gene. The germline gives CDR1 LNHDA, CDR2 SQIVND (reference sequence). CDR3 protein: CASSTSGGNYNEQFF. The part of the CDR3 DNA that was read is TGTGCCAGTAGTACTAGCGGAGGAAACTACAATGAG.

As to this clone: The read stops 3 residues short of the end of the CDR3; the missing end is completed from the germline J gene. The chain combines TRBV5-4 with TRBJ2-3; D may be TRBD1 (6 bases). Trimming removed 4 bases at V and 0 bases at J, with 12 bases between. The germline V gene has CDR1 SGHNT and CDR2 YYREEE (reference sequence). This CDR3 is 15 amino acids long. This CDR3 reads CASSLPGVSTDTQYF. The part of the CDR3 DNA that was read is TGTGCCAGCAGCCTGCCAGGGGTTAGCACAGATACG.

A word on this clone: An end of the junction does not agree with germline; a read error may underlie this. Sequencing ends 3 residues short of the CDR3 end; the germline J gene provides the rest. This rearrangement joins TRBV19 to TRBJ2-1; D is possibly TRBD2 (6 bases). This CDR3 comprises 15 residues. CDR1 and CDR2 from the germline V gene are LNHDA and SQIVND (reference sequence). This CDR3 reads CASKRVADSYNEQFF. CDR3 DNA, as far as it was read: TGTGCTAGTAAGCGGGTAGCGGACTCCTACAATGAG.

As for this clone: The read ends 3 residues before the CDR3 terminus; that terminus is restored from the germline J gene. The chain has TRBV4-2 and TRBJ2-6, with 7 bases fitting TRBD1. The CDR3 contains 18 residues. From germline, CDR1 is LGHNA and CDR2 YNFKEQ. The J segment lost 0 bases and the V segment lost 0 bases, leaving 5 bases of the junction unmatched. CDR3 bases read: TGTGCCAGCAGCCAAGATTGGGACAGACTCTCTGGGGCCAACGTC. This gives the protein CASSQDWDRLSGANV. In full, the CDR3 reads CASSQDWDRLSGANVLTF.

As to this clone: The CDR3 is cut off 3 residues early in the read; its end comes from the germline J gene. V gene TRBV9 combines with J gene TRBJ2-7, with 8 bases aligning to TRBD2. The CDR3 spans 14 residues. In germline, CDR1 is SGDLS, CDR2 YYNGEE. J lost 2 bases, V lost 3 bases, and 4 bases had no gene match. The CDR3 spells CASSGGGLAYEQYF. The part of the CDR3 DNA that was read is TGTGCCAGCAGCGGGGGGGGACTAGCCTACGAG.